One and the same sample provided the 23 T cell receptor beta chains below, sequenced in a study of cytotoxic CD8 clonotypes in ibrutinib-treated CLL. Data came from immunoSEQ multiplex PCR; TCRdb stores just in-frame clones and leaves some out. Of about 50,000 clones listed, approximately 51% are singletons. This material consisted of PBMCs, taken after 12 months of ibrutinib treatment. These receptors originate from a human donor with chronic lymphocytic leukemia.

This rearrangement joins TRBV2 to TRBJ1-3; D may be TRBD1 (5 bases). The CDR3 consists of 13 residues. The germline CDR1 and CDR2 sequences are SNHLY and FYNNEI. Trimming shortened V by 4 bases and J by 2 bases, and 6 bases separated the two germline ends. CDR3 sequence: CASSGQPGNTIYF. Written as DNA, the CDR3 is TGTGCCAGCAGTGGACAGCCTGGAAACACCATATATTTT.

The chain uses TRBV5-1 and TRBJ2-7; possible D gene TRBD1, 5 bases. The CDR3 runs to 14 residues. CDR1 and CDR2 (germline): SGHRS, YFSETQ. V was clipped by 4 bases and J by 2 bases, with 13 bases between them. The CDR3 sequence is CASSALDTTYEQYF. For the CDR3, the DNA is TGCGCCAGCAGCGCCCTGGACACAACCTACGAGCAGTACTTC.

This clone was found once. The rearrangement uses TRBV18 and TRBJ2-6; possibly TRBD1 for D (5 bases). The CDR3 contains 17 residues. V shed 1 base and J shed 0 bases, with 10 bases lying between them. Germline V CDR1 and CDR2: KGHSH, LQKENI. DNA of the CDR3: TGTGCCAGCTCACCACTAGGACAAACCTCTGGGGCCAACGTCCTGACTTTC. Protein: CASSPLGQTSGANVLTF.

A few counts support this clone. This sequence joins TRBV11-1 and TRBJ2-7, with no clear D. V was shortened by 0 bases and J by 6 bases, with 12 bases between the two germline ends. This CDR3 is built from 14 residues. The V gene's germline CDR1 is SGHAT and CDR2 FQDESV (reference sequence). The CDR3 region is CASSLALSHTEQYF. CDR3 DNA: TGTGCCAGCAGCTTAGCTCTATCCCATACCGAGCAGTACTTC.

The rearrangement joins TRBV27 to TRBJ2-5, with 7 bases aligning to TRBD2. Germline V gene sequence: CDR1 MNHEY, CDR2 SMNVEV (reference sequence). The CDR3 loop spans 15 amino acids. Trimming took 1 base from V and 4 from J; bases not matched to a gene: 6. In nucleotides, the CDR3 is TGTGCCAGCAGTTTATGGGGGGGGGAGGTAGAGACCCAGTACTTC. Its translation: CASSLWGGEVETQYF.

V gene TRBV15 combines with J gene TRBJ2-5, with TRBD1 identical over 10 bases. The trim removed 3 bases at V and 4 bases at J, leaving 11 bases unmatched. Germline lookup yields CDR1 LNHNV and CDR2 YYDKDF (reference sequence). This CDR3 spans 17 amino acids. The CDR3 sequence is CATSSTAGTGVGETQYF. The DNA for the CDR3 is TGTGCCACCAGCAGTACGGCCGGGACAGGGGTAGGAGAGACCCAGTACTTC.

In this sample, this clone turned up a few times. At one end, the junction sequence differs from germline, possibly due to a read error. The rearrangement uses TRBV4-1 and TRBJ2-3; TRBD1 is a possible D gene (5 bases). Germline CDR1 reads MGHRA; CDR2 reads YSYEKL. This CDR3 spans 14 amino acids. CDR3 DNA sequence: TGCGCCAGTAGCCGACAGCTACACACAGATACGCAGTATTTT. This gives the protein CASSRQLHTDTQYF.

This clone was counted once. The rearrangement uses TRBV28 and TRBJ1-2, with D unclear. This CDR3 contains 13 residues. The germline V and J ends were trimmed by 1 base and 3 bases, with 6 bases remaining between them. Germline-derived CDR1 and CDR2 are MDHEN and SYDVKM. CDR3 sequence reads: CASSLFGDYGYTF. The CDR3 DNA is TGTGCCAGCAGTTTATTTGGGGACTATGGCTACACCTTC.

The chain uses TRBV7-3 and TRBJ2-7; 12 bases align to TRBD2. J gave up 2 bases and V 3 bases, and 2 bases lay outside the gene matches. CDR3 length equals 15 residues. Germline V lookup: CDR1 SGHTA, CDR2 FQGTGA. CDR3 sequence (DNA): TGTGCCAGCAGCTTCGGACTAGCGGGAACCTACGAGCAGTACTTC. Amino acid sequence: CASSFGLAGTYEQYF.

This clone was seen a few times. The gene calls are TRBV2 and TRBJ1-4, with unresolved D. V was clipped by 4 bases and J by 8 bases, with 8 bases between them. Germline loops: CDR1 SNHLY, CDR2 FYNNEI. This CDR3 is 12 amino acids long. The CDR3 spells CASSVLTEKLFF. Here the CDR3 DNA reads TGTGCCAGCAGTGTATTAACCGAAAAACTGTTTTTT.

This clone was seen a few times. This chain connects TRBV5-4 to TRBJ2-1, with TRBD2 as a possible D gene (6 bases). The germline V and J ends were trimmed by 2 bases and 5 bases, with 11 bases remaining between them. Germline V gene lookup returns CDR1 SGHNT and CDR2 YYREEE (reference sequence). The CDR3 extends over 14 amino acids. CDR3 sequence: CASSLGGDHNEQFF. In DNA form, the CDR3 reads TGTGCCAGCAGCTTAGGCGGGGACCACAATGAGCAGTTCTTC.

This rearrangement joins TRBV28 to TRBJ2-7; 12 positions agree with TRBD2. The V and J ends lost 7 bases and 6 bases, in that order; junction bases with no gene match: 13. The CDR3 runs to 16 residues. CDR1 and CDR2 from the germline V gene are MDHEN and SYDVKM. DNA of the CDR3: TGTGCCAGCAAGGGATCTAGCGGGAGGGGAGGAGGCGAGCAGTACTTC. It translates to CASKGSSGRGGGEQYF. The variable domain in full, with the rest retrieved from reference TRBV28 and TRBJ2-7, is DVKVTQSSRYLVKRTGEKVFLECVQDMDHENMFWYRQDPGLGLRLIYFSYDVKMKEKGDIPEGYSVSREKKERFSLILESASTNQTSMYLCASKGSSGRGGGEQYFGPGTRLTVT.

V gene TRBV29-1 combines with J gene TRBJ2-5, with D possibly being TRBD1 (6 bases). Trimming took off 6 bases at V and 2 bases at J, with 13 bases between the two ends. From germline, CDR1 is SQVTM and CDR2 ANQGSEA. The CDR3 consists of 13 residues. This CDR3 reads CSVVTGFQETQYF. The CDR3 nucleotides read TGCAGCGTCGTGACAGGCTTTCAAGAGACCCAGTACTTC.

The rearrangement links TRBV7-8 to TRBJ1-1; 9 nucleotides agree with TRBD1. V was pared by 4 bases and J by 4 bases, with 7 bases of the junction left unmatched. The CDR3 contains 15 residues. CDR1 is SGHVS, CDR2 FQNEAQ, per germline. The CDR3 is CASSSRTGEVTEAFF. The CDR3 nucleotides are TGTGCCAGCAGCTCCCGGACAGGGGAAGTCACTGAAGCTTTCTTT.

The chain has TRBV4-2 and TRBJ2-3, with 7 bases aligning to TRBD2. Trimming took 8 bases from V and 5 from J; bases not matched to a gene: 19. The CDR3 runs 17 residues. Germline V gives CDR1 LGHNA, CDR2 YNFKEQ. The CDR3 DNA sequence: TGTGCCAGCCGCCCTACCTACGAGGGAGGGCCCGGAGATACGCAGTATTTT. Residues: CASRPTYEGGPGDTQYF.

This clone came up a few times. The V gene is TRBV27, the J gene TRBJ1-2; D gene uncertain. The CDR3 has 14 residues. Trimming cost V 6 bases and J 2 bases, with 13 bases left between them. Per germline, CDR1 MNHEY and CDR2 SMNVEV (reference sequence). This CDR3 reads CASRYLTANYGYTF. CDR3 sequence (DNA): TGTGCCAGCAGGTACCTCACCGCAAACTATGGCTACACCTTC.

CDR3 nucleotides: TGTGCCAGCAGCCGACGCCTGACAGGGGAGACCCAGTACTTC. This codes for CASSRRLTGETQYF. The chain is built from TRBV5-6 and TRBJ2-5; 7 bases are shared with TRBD1. The J segment lost 5 bases and the V segment lost 4 bases, leaving 8 bases of the junction unmatched. Germline V gene lookup returns CDR1 SGHDT and CDR2 YYEEEE. The CDR3 covers 14 residues. The whole variable domain, remainder taken from reference TRBV5-6 and TRBJ2-5, is DAGVTQSPTHLIKTRGQQVTLRCSPKSGHDTVSWYQQALGQGPQFIFQYYEEEERQRGNFPDRFSGHQFPNYSSELNVNALLLGDSALYLCASSRRLTGETQYFGPGTRLLVL.

This clone was counted between two and nine times. The chain recombines TRBV23-1 with TRBJ2-1; D call uncertain. TRBV23-1 is an ORF for which the function is uncertain. The V end was cut by 0 bases, the J end by 7 bases, with 13 bases between. CDR3 length: 15 amino acids. CDR3 bases: TGCGCCAGCAGTCAATCTTTGGGCCGCGGAAATGAGCAGTTCTTC. Encoded protein: CASSQSLGRGNEQFF.

This clone was picked up a small number of times. The chain uses TRBV6-1 and TRBJ1-4; D ambiguous. Trimming stripped 4 bases from V and 7 bases from J, with 13 bases between. From germline, CDR1 is MNHNS and CDR2 SASEGT. The CDR3 contains 14 residues. The CDR3 sequence is CASSVAQSAEKLFF. CDR3 DNA sequence: TGTGCCAGCAGTGTCGCCCAATCCGCTGAAAAACTGTTTTTT.

V is TRBV7-3 and J is TRBJ1-2, with a tentative D call TRBD1 (5 bases). The V end was cut by 1 base, the J end by 0 bases, with 15 bases between. The CDR3 contains 17 residues. The germline V gene encodes CDR1 SGHTA and CDR2 FQGTGA. CDR3 nucleotides: TGTGCCAGCAGCTTAATCTCCGGGGGGAGCACTAACTATGGCTACACCTTC. Its translation: CASSLISGGSTNYGYTF.

The chain has TRBV19 and TRBJ2-2; D is unresolved. Germline V gene data show CDR1 as LNHDA and CDR2 as SQIVND (reference sequence). CDR3 size: 14 residues. V was trimmed by 6 bases and J by 6 bases, leaving 14 bases between them. This CDR3 is CASRETLVAGELFF. CDR3 in DNA: TGTGCCAGTAGGGAGACATTGGTCGCCGGGGAGCTGTTTTTT.

The chain has TRBV9 and TRBJ1-5; D perhaps matches TRBD1 (6 bases). The CDR3 has 15 residues. Germline V gives CDR1 SGDLS, CDR2 YYNGEE. Trimming took 4 bases from V and 1 from J, leaving 12 bases between them. The CDR3 is CASSPQGRSNQPQHF. The CDR3, as DNA: TGTGCCAGCAGCCCACAGGGAAGGAGCAATCAGCCCCAGCATTTT.

This clone was counted a few times. V usage is TRBV6-1 and J usage is TRBJ2-5; 7 bases map to TRBD1. CDR1 is MNHNS and CDR2 is SASEGT in the germline V gene. V was clipped by 5 bases and J by 5 bases; unmatched bases: 2. This CDR3 has 12 amino acids. The chain's CDR3 is CASSLTGETQYF. The DNA of the CDR3 is TGTGCCAGCAGTTTGACAGGGGAGACCCAGTACTTC.